Presented here are 27 T cell receptor beta chains from one specimen sequenced in a study of OX40 agonist ivuxolimab in advanced cancers. Using immunoSEQ multiplex PCR, the repertoire was profiled, and TCRdb retains in-frame clones only, with some absent. The sample holds 40,000 to 50,000 clones, around nine tenths seen once. This specimen consisted of CD4+ or CD8+ T cells sorted from blood, obtained in a trial of the OX40 agonist ivuxolimab. The receptor source for this set is an adult with an advanced solid tumor such as melanoma, head and neck, liver or kidney cancer.

This clone was observed once. This rearrangement joins TRBV7-8 to TRBJ1-5; tentative D call: TRBD1 (6 bases). The CDR3 spans 17 residues. Germline assignment: CDR1 SGHVS and CDR2 FQNEAQ. V was clipped by 5 bases and J by 4 bases, with 21 bases between them. CDR3 region: CASSPKRLGTPNQPQHF. CDR3 coding DNA: TGTGCCAGCAGCCCCAAACGGCTGGGGACACCAAATCAGCCCCAGCATTTT. Full variable domain (remainder filled in from reference TRBV7-8 and TRBJ1-5): GAGVSQSPRYKVAKRGQDVALRCDPISGHVSLFWYQQALGQGPEFLTYFQNEAQLDKSGLPSDRFFAERPEGSVSTLKIQRTQQEDSAVYLCASSPKRLGTPNQPQHFGDGTRLSIL.

The chain combines TRBV29-1 with TRBJ2-5; D ambiguous. Germline CDR1 is SQVTM and CDR2 is ANQGSEA. V shed 3 bases and J shed 5 bases, with 7 bases lying between them. The CDR3 is made up of 11 amino acids. CDR3 nucleotides: TGCAGCGTTGACGAGTGGGAGACCCAGTACTTC. Amino acids: CSVDEWETQYF.

J is TRBJ2-7 and V is TRBV21-1. TRBV21-1 is termed a pseudogene. The CDR3 is made up of 14 amino acids. The CDR3 loop reads CASSKELPGTFCDF. The CDR3 nucleotides read TGTGCCAGCAGCAAAGAATTACCGGGGACCTTTTGCGACTTC.

The chain couples TRBV16 to TRBJ2-5; 11 nucleotides agree with TRBD2. In germline, CDR1 is KGHSY, CDR2 FQNENV. J gave up 4 bases and V 2 bases, and 9 bases lay outside the gene matches. The CDR3 is 17 amino acids. CDR3 loop: CASSQRAATSGRETQYF. For the CDR3, the DNA is TGTGCCAGCAGCCAAAGAGCAGCCACTAGCGGGAGAGAGACCCAGTACTTC.

J is TRBJ2-3 and V is TRBV9; the match to TRBD2 covers 10 bases. The germline V gene has CDR1 SGDLS and CDR2 YYNGEE. The CDR3 runs 14 residues. V dropped 4 bases and J dropped 6; count of bases not matched to a gene: 5. The CDR3 DNA reads as TGTGCCAGCAGCCCCCGGACTAGCGGCGATACGCAGTATTTT. It yields the protein CASSPRTSGDTQYF.

This clone has only a few counts. The chain is built from TRBV6-6 and TRBJ2-3; D may be TRBD2 (6 bases). Trimming pared 5 bases from V and 1 base from J, leaving 13 bases between. The CDR3 consists of 15 residues. Germline V gives CDR1 MNHNY, CDR2 SVGAGI (reference sequence). The CDR3 spells CASSIAERGTDTQYF. The CDR3, as DNA: TGTGCCAGCAGTATAGCGGAGAGGGGCACAGATACGCAGTATTTT.

This chain joins TRBV10-1 and TRBJ2-1, with 9 bases aligning to TRBD2. Germline V gene data show CDR1 as WNHNN and CDR2 as SYGVQD (reference sequence). J gave up 8 bases and V 6 bases, and 8 bases lay outside the gene matches. This CDR3 region has 14 residues. The CDR3 nucleotides are TGCGCCAGCAGCTTAGCGGGAGTGGCGGATGAGCAGTTCTTC. Translation gives CASSLAGVADEQFF.

V gene TRBV19 combines with J gene TRBJ1-3; the D is unclear. V was trimmed by 6 bases and J by 0 bases, leaving 15 bases between them. There are 16 residues in the CDR3. Germline V gene lookup returns CDR1 LNHDA and CDR2 SQIVND (reference sequence). The CDR3 reads CASSPLGQDSGNTIYF. The CDR3 nucleotides are TGTGCCAGTAGCCCTCTGGGCCAGGACTCTGGAAACACCATATATTTT.

The chain is built from TRBV9 and TRBJ2-5; 11 bases are shared with TRBD2. The CDR3 sequence is 18 residues long. Germline V gene sequence: CDR1 SGDLS, CDR2 YYNGEE. Losses at the gene ends were 3 bases for V and 1 base for J; bases not matched to a gene: 11. CDR3 nucleotide sequence: TGTGCCAGCAGCGCAGACCTACTAGCGGGGGTCCCCCAAGAGACCCAGTACTTC. This translates into CASSADLLAGVPQETQYF.

The rearrangement links TRBV5-1 to TRBJ2-7; D might be TRBD1 or TRBD2, each matching 5 bases. V shed 6 bases and J shed 0 bases, with 16 bases lying between them. The CDR3 spans 15 residues. Germline V lookup: CDR1 SGHRS, CDR2 YFSETQ. The CDR3 bases are TGCGCCAGCAACTACCAGGGCGGACTCTCCTACGAGCAGTACTTC. Protein: CASNYQGGLSYEQYF.

Here the CDR3 reads CASSTRTTGGIGKLFF. DNA for the CDR3: TGTGCCAGCAGTACCCGAACGACAGGGGGAATTGGGAAACTGTTTTTT. V is TRBV28 and J is TRBJ1-4; TRBD1 agrees at 9 bases. This CDR3 spans 16 amino acids. The junction had 15 bases not matched to a gene; V was cut back by 5 bases and J by 11 bases. Germline loops: CDR1 MDHEN, CDR2 SYDVKM.

This clone showed up just once. The V and J genes are TRBV7-6 and TRBJ2-1, with a tentative D call TRBD2 (6 bases). In germline, CDR1 is SGHVS, CDR2 FNYEAQ. The CDR3 length is 13 residues. Between the trimmed V and J ends, which lost 0 bases and 9 bases, there was a span of 9 bases. The CDR3 DNA is TGTGCCAGCAGCTTAGCGACTAGAAGTGAGCAGTTCTTC. This codes for CASSLATRSEQFF.

This clone appeared once. The V gene is TRBV2, the J gene TRBJ2-5; D gene unclear. Germline CDR1 SNHLY, CDR2 FYNNEI. V was pared by 3 bases and J by 4 bases, with 12 bases between. The CDR3 has 14 residues. The CDR3 spells CASSDGVPAETQYF. CDR3 sequence (DNA): TGTGCCAGCAGTGATGGTGTTCCGGCAGAGACCCAGTACTTC.

The chain combines TRBV5-1 with TRBJ2-7; D ambiguous. The length of the CDR3 is 14 residues. V was pared by 0 bases and J by 5 bases, with 12 bases between. The germline V gene encodes CDR1 SGHRS and CDR2 YFSETQ. In DNA form, the CDR3 reads TGCGCCAGCAGCTTGGGAGGTTTCAACGACGAGCAGTACTTC. It specifies CASSLGGFNDEQYF.

This clone showed up just a few times. V usage is TRBV19 and J usage is TRBJ1-5; no clear D. Trimming took 6 bases from V and 3 from J, leaving 12 bases between them. This CDR3 region has 14 residues. In germline, CDR1 is LNHDA, CDR2 SQIVND (reference sequence). The CDR3 here is CASSTGRPNQPQHF. The DNA of the CDR3 is TGTGCCAGTAGCACCGGGAGGCCCAATCAGCCCCAGCATTTT.

V usage is TRBV6-5 and J usage is TRBJ1-1; D gene uncertain. Looked up from germline, CDR1 is MNHEY and CDR2 is SVGAGI. The CDR3 spans 13 residues. V was shortened by 5 bases and J by 1 base, with 8 bases between the two germline ends. This chain's CDR3 is CASSPIQNTEAFF. The CDR3 DNA sequence: TGTGCCAGCAGTCCAATACAGAACACTGAAGCTTTCTTT.

The chain combines TRBV4-1 with TRBJ1-6; tentatively, D is TRBD1 (5 bases). Germline V CDR1 and CDR2: MGHRA, YSYEKL. The CDR3 loop spans 15 amino acids. V lost 1 base and J lost 13, with 17 bases in between. CDR3 residues: CASSQAGTIRVPLHF. The CDR3 nucleotides read TGCGCCAGCAGCCAAGCCGGGACGATACGTGTTCCCCTCCACTTT.

The chain combines TRBV5-1 with TRBJ2-3; possible D gene TRBD1, 5 bases. V dropped 2 bases and J dropped 2 bases, with 12 bases sitting between them. CDR3 size: 15 residues. CDR1 SGHRS and CDR2 YFSETQ come from the germline V gene. CDR3 DNA sequence: TGCGCCAGCAGCTTATACCAGGGCCCCACAGATACGCAGTATTTT. Translation gives CASSLYQGPTDTQYF.

V gene TRBV6-5 combines with J gene TRBJ1-2; D possibly corresponds to TRBD1 (5 bases). This CDR3 contains 15 residues. The germline V gene has CDR1 MNHEY and CDR2 SVGAGI. V lost 5 bases and J lost 0, with 13 bases in between. Here the CDR3 reads CASSPNRLANYGYTF. As DNA, the CDR3 is TGTGCCAGCAGTCCCAACAGGCTCGCTAACTATGGCTACACCTTC.

The chain recombines TRBV2 with TRBJ2-5; no clear D. With 8 bases removed from V and 0 bases from J, the gap between germline ends came to 19 bases. The CDR3 totals 16 residues. CDR1 and CDR2 (germline): SNHLY, FYNNEI. The CDR3 DNA follows: TGTGCCAGCGTCCCCAGAAGTCGCGCAGACCAAGAGACCCAGTACTTC. Its protein is CASVPRSRADQETQYF.

The chain is built from TRBV6-1 and TRBJ1-2; TRBD1 might be the D (6 bases). With 9 bases removed from V and 3 bases from J, the gap between germline ends came to 14 bases. Looked up from germline, CDR1 is MNHNS and CDR2 is SASEGT. CDR3 length: 13 amino acids. For the CDR3, the DNA is TGTGCCAGATCCCAGGGGAGGGACTATGGCTACACCTTC. It translates to CARSQGRDYGYTF.

The chain couples TRBV4-2 to TRBJ2-7; the match to TRBD2 covers 11 bases. J gave up 3 bases and V 1 base, and 2 bases lay outside the gene matches. The germline CDR1 and CDR2 sequences are LGHNA and YNFKEQ. The CDR3 loop spans 15 amino acids. CDR3 sequence reads: CASSQVAGGGYEQYF. The CDR3 region has the DNA TGTGCCAGCAGCCAAGTAGCGGGGGGGGGCTACGAGCAGTACTTC.

This chain links TRBV7-9 with TRBJ2-5; 7 bases align to TRBD1. With 8 bases clipped from V and 5 bases from J, the junction kept 8 bases outside the gene matches. The length of the CDR3 is 13 residues. Germline V gene data show CDR1 as SEHNR and CDR2 as FQNEAQ (reference sequence). The CDR3 is CASSGEGAETQYF. The CDR3 nucleotides are TGTGCCAGCTCAGGAGAGGGGGCGGAGACCCAGTACTTC.

In this sample, this clone turned up a few times. The genes are TRBV11-2 and TRBJ2-1, with 14 bases lining up with TRBD2. This CDR3 has 15 residues. CDR1 and CDR2 from the germline V gene are SGHAT and FQNNGV. Trimming took 3 bases from V and 12 from J; bases not matched to a gene: 7. The CDR3 sequence: CASSFGTSGSWGQFF. The CDR3 DNA reads TGTGCCAGCAGCTTCGGGACTAGCGGGAGTTGGGGGCAGTTCTTC. Supplemented by reference TRBV11-2 and TRBJ2-1, the full variable domain reads EAGVAQSPRYKIIEKRQSVAFWCNPISGHATLYWYQQILGQGPKLLIQFQNNGVVDDSQLPKDRFSAERLKGVDSTLKIQPAKLEDSAVYLCASSFGTSGSWGQFFGPGTRLTVL.

V gene TRBV4-1 combines with J gene TRBJ1-4; D is perhaps TRBD1 (6 bases). From germline, CDR1 is MGHRA and CDR2 YSYEKL. V lost 5 bases and J 8 bases, leaving 18 bases between the germline ends. The CDR3 totals 15 residues. CDR3 sequence (DNA): TGCGCCAGCAGCGCGCGTGCAGGGGATGGGGAAAAACTGTTTTTT. Its protein is CASSARAGDGEKLFF.

The chain combines TRBV19 with TRBJ1-5; tentative D call: TRBD1 (6 bases). The CDR3 is made up of 15 amino acids. Germline V CDR1 and CDR2: LNHDA, SQIVND (reference sequence). The ends were cut back, 2 bases at V and 7 bases at J, with 15 bases in the middle. The CDR3: CASSIQGPRGQPQHF. The CDR3 region has the DNA TGTGCCAGTAGTATACAGGGGCCGAGGGGACAGCCCCAGCATTTT.

The chain couples TRBV6-6 to TRBJ2-7; the match to TRBD1 covers 7 bases. V lost 8 bases to trimming and J lost 2 bases; unmatched junction nucleotides: 9. The germline V gene encodes CDR1 MNHNY and CDR2 SVGAGI (reference sequence). The CDR3 has 14 amino acids. The CDR3 loop is CASADPQGTYEQYF. The CDR3 nucleotides are TGTGCCAGCGCCGACCCACAGGGGACCTACGAGCAGTACTTC.